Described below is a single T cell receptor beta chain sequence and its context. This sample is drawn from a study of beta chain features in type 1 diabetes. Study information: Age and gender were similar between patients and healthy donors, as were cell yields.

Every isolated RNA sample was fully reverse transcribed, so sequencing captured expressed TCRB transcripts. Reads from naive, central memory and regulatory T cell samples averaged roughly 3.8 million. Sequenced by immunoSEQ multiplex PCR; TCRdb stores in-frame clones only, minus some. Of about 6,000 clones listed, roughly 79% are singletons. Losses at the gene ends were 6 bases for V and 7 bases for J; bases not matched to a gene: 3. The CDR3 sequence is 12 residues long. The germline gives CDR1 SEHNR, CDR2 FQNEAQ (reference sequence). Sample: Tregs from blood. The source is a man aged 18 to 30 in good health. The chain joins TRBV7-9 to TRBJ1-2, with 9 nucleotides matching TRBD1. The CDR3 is CASRSQGAGYTF. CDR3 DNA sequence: TGTGCCAGCAGATCACAGGGGGCTGGCTACACCTTC.